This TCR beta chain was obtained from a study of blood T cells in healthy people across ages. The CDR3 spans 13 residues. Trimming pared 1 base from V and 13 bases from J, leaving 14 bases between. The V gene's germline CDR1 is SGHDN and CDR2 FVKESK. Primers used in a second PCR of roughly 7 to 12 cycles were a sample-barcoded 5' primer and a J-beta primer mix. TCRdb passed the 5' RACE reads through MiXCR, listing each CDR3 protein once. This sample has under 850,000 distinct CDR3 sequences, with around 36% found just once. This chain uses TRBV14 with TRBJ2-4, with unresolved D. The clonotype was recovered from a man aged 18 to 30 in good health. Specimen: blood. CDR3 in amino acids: CASSQVGTSEQYF. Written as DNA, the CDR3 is TGTGCCAGCAGCCAAGTCGGAACGTCAGAGCAGTACTTC.